This TCR beta chain was captured in a study of blood T cell repertoires in COVID-19. Only in-frame clones appear in the TCRdb table, and some are missing; sequencing was by immunoSEQ multiplex PCR. The data hold about 130,000 clones, with about 87% observed a single time. This CDR3 spans 17 amino acids. Trimming took 0 bases from V and 0 from J, leaving 13 bases between them. Per germline, CDR1 SGHRS and CDR2 YFSETQ. The origin of this receptor is a woman in her sixties with acute or convalescent COVID-19. The chain links TRBV5-1 to TRBJ2-1; D may be TRBD2 (6 bases). Sequencing input: peripheral blood. CDR3: CASSLAGVARSYNEQFF. Written as DNA, the CDR3 is TGCGCCAGCAGCTTGGCGGGGGTAGCCCGCTCCTACAATGAGCAGTTCTTC.